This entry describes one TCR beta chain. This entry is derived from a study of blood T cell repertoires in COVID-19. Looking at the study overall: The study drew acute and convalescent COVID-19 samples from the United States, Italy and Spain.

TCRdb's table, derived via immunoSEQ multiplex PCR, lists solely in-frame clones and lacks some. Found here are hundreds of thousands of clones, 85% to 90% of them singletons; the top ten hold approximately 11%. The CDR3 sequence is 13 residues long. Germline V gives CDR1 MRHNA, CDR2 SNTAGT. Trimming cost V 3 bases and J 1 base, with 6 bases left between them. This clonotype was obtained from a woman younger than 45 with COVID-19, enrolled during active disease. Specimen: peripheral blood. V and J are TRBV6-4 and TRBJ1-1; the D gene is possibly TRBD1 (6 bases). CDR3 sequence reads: CASSEGANTEAFF. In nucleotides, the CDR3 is TGTGCCAGCAGTGAGGGGGCGAACACTGAAGCTTTCTTT.